What follows are 5 T cell receptor beta chains derived from one specimen sequenced in a study of T cells expressing NK-cell markers. TCRdb reprocessed the 5' RACE reads; each CDR3 protein has one entry and no DNA is given. The sample totals fewer than 550,000 distinct CDR3 sequences. The sequenced sample was blood T cells: a sorted CD56 or NKG2C T cell subset, CD4+ or CD8+ T cells, or bulk PBMC T cells (not recorded which). These receptors were obtained from a woman aged 45-65 years in good health.

This chain uses TRBV5-5 with TRBJ1-5; TCRdb gives TRBD1 as the D gene, but with no DNA this cannot be confirmed. The CDR3 runs 16 residues. Germline loops: CDR1 SGHKS, CDR2 YYEKEE (reference sequence). This CDR3 is CASSPLGTVGNQPQHF.

The chain links TRBV6-5 to TRBJ1-1. Germline CDR1 reads MNHEY; CDR2 reads SVGAGI. This CDR3 has 14 residues. The CDR3 reads CASYNNIRNTEAFF.

This chain links TRBV24-1 with TRBJ2-1. The CDR3 loop spans 11 amino acids. Germline V gives CDR1 KGHDR, CDR2 SFDVKD. The CDR3 sequence: CATASANEQFF.

The chain combines TRBV29-1 with TRBJ2-5; absent DNA, TCRdb's TRBD2 call cannot be checked. The CDR3 is 13 residues long. Germline V lookup: CDR1 SQVTM, CDR2 ANQGSEA. The CDR3 reads CSGTAGPRETQYF.

The rearrangement uses TRBV14 and TRBJ2-2; the TCRdb call, TRBD2, lacks DNA for checking. Per germline, CDR1 SGHDN and CDR2 FVKESK. This CDR3 spans 13 amino acids. The CDR3 region is CASSRTQVVELFF.